This is a list of T cell receptor beta chains from one sample in a study of cytomegalovirus exposure and HLA in healthy donors. Sequencing used immunoSEQ multiplex PCR; TCRdb keeps in-frame clones, though not all of them. The data hold tens of thousands of clones, with roughly nine tenths observed a single time. Sequences were obtained from PBMCs. The receptor set was obtained from a woman under 30 in good health and CMV-seronegative. Each CDR3 is given with its conserved first and last residue. A D gene is named only where the DNA matches it firmly. Clone sizes are given selectively: once, few, many, or a class where the clone is expanded.

once	TRBV5-1	TRBJ2-5	TRBD2	CASSLILRGGGETQYF	TGCGCCAGCAGCTTGATTTTGCGGGGGGGAGGAGAGACCCAGTACTTC
.	TRBV6-5	TRBJ1-1	TRBD1	CASNKGAYTEAFF	TGTGCCAGCAATAAGGGGGCGTATACTGAAGCTTTCTTT
.	TRBV15	TRBJ2-7	.	CATSSSTMPLRQYF	TGTGCCACCAGCAGCAGTACTATGCCCCTACGTCAGTACTTC
.	TRBV2	TRBJ2-7	.	CASSEIRYEQYF	TGTGCCAGCAGTGAAATTCGGTACGAGCAGTACTTC
.	TRBV6-5	TRBJ2-3	TRBD1	CASSRPGTVTDTQYF	TGTGCCAGCAGCCGTCCCGGGACAGTTACAGATACGCAGTATTTT
.	TRBV30	TRBJ2-3	.	CAWSVFGRGGTDTQYF	TGTGCCTGGAGTGTATTTGGGCGGGGAGGCACAGATACGCAGTATTTT
few	TRBV13	TRBJ2-7	.	CASSLGYYEQYF	TGTGCCAGCAGCTTAGGCTATTACGAGCAGTACTTC
.	TRBV6-5	TRBJ1-1	TRBD1	CASSYVPDRGKAEAFF	TGTGCCAGCAGTTACGTCCCTGACAGGGGTAAGGCTGAAGCTTTCTTT
once	TRBV28	TRBJ2-1	TRBD2	CASSPAWGASGGANYEQFF	TGTGCCAGCAGCCCTGCTTGGGGCGCTAGCGGGGGGGCCAACTATGAGCAGTTCTTC
.	TRBV7-2	TRBJ2-3	.	CASSLYWDTQYF	TGTGCCAGCAGCTTATACTGGGATACGCAGTATTTT